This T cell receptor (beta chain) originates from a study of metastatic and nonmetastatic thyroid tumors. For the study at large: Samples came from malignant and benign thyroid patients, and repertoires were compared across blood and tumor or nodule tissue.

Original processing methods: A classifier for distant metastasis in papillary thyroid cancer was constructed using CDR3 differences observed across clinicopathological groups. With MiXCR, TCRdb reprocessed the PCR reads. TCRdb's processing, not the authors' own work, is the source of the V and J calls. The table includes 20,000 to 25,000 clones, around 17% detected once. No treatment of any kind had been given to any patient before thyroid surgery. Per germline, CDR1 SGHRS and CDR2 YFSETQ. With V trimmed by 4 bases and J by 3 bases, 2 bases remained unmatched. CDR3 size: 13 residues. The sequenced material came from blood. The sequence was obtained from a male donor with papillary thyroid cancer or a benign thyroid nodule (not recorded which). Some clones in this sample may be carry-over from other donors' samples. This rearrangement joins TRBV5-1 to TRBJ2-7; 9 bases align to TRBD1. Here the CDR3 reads CASSRQGVYEQYF. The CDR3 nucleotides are TGCGCCAGCAGCCGACAGGGGGTCTACGAGCAGTACTTC.